This T cell receptor beta chain was identified during a study of blood T cell repertoires in COVID-19. TCRdb's table, derived via immunoSEQ multiplex PCR, lists solely in-frame clones and lacks some. The sample holds roughly 180,000 clones, more than 70% seen once. Germline assignment: CDR1 MDHEN and CDR2 SYDVKM. Deletions cut 1 base from V and 7 bases from J, with 13 bases between. The CDR3 runs to 15 residues. The chain recombines TRBV28 with TRBJ1-4; D may be TRBD1 (6 bases). The sequenced sample was peripheral blood. The TCR comes from a woman in her fifties or sixties with acute or convalescent COVID-19. This CDR3 is CASSLSGGLVEKLFF. The CDR3, as DNA: TGTGCCAGCAGTTTATCCGGGGGGCTAGTTGAAAAACTGTTTTTT.